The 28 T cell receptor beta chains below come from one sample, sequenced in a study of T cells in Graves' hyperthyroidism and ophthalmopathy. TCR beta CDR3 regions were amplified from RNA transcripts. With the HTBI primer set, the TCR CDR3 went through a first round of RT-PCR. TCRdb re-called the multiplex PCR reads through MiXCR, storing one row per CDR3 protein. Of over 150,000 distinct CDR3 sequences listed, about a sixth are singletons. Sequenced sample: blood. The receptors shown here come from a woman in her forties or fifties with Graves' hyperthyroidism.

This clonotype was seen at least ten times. The CDR3 is CASSFGPGTGDYEQYF. CDR3 in DNA: TGTGCCAGCAGTTTTGGCCCCGGGACAGGGGACTACGAGCAGTACTTC. J is TRBJ2-7 and V is TRBV28; 10 nucleotides align to TRBD1. This CDR3 is 16 amino acids long. J lost 3 bases, V lost 3 bases, and 8 bases had no gene match. Germline V gives CDR1 MDHEN, CDR2 SYDVKM.

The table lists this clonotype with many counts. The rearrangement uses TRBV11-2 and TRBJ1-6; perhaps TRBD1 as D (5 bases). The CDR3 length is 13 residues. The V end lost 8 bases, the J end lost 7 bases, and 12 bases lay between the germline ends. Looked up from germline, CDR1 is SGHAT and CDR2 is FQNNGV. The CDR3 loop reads CASGLGDNSPLHF. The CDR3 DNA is TGTGCCAGCGGTTTGGGGGACAATTCACCCCTCCACTTT.

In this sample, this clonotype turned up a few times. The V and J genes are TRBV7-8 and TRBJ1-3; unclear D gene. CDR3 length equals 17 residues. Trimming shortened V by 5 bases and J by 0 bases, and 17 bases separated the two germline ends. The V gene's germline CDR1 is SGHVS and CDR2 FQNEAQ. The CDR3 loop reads CASSPSRQQISGNTIYF. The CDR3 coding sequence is TGTGCCAGCAGCCCCTCGAGGCAGCAGATCTCTGGAAACACCATATATTTT.

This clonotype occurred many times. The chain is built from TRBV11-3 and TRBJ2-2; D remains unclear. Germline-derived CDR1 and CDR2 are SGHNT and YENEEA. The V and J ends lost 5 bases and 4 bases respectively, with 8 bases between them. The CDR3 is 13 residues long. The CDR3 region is CASSPDSTGELFF. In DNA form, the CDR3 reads TGTGCCAGCAGCCCGGATAGCACCGGGGAGCTGTTTTTT.

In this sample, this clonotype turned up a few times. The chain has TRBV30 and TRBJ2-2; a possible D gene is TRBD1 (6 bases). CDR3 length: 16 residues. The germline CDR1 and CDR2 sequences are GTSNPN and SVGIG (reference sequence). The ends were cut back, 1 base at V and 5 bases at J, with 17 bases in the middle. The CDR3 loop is CAWSGSWGHITGELFF. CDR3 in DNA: TGTGCCTGGAGTGGATCGTGGGGACACATAACCGGGGAGCTGTTTTTT.

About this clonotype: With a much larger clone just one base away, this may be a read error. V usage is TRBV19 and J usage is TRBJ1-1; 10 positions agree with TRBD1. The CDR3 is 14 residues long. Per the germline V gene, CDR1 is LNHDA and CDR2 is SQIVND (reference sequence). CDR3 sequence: CASSRTGGDTGAFF. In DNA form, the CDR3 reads TGTGCCAGTAGTAGGACAGGGGGTGATACTGGAGCTTTCTTT.

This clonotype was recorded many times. The DNA for the CDR3 is TGTGCCAGCAGTTTACGACACAAGAACACTGAAGCTTTCTTT. It codes for CASSLRHKNTEAFF. This chain connects TRBV12-3 or TRBV12-4 to TRBJ1-1; the D is unclear. Trimming cost V 2 bases and J 1 base, with 8 bases left between them. The CDR3 is made up of 14 amino acids.

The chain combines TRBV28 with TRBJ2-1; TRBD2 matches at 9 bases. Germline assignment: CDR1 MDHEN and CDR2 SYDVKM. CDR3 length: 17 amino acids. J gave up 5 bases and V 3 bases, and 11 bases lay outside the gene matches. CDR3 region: CASSLMASGTVDNEQFF. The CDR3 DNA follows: TGTGCCAGCAGTTTGATGGCTAGCGGGACGGTCGACAATGAGCAGTTCTTC.

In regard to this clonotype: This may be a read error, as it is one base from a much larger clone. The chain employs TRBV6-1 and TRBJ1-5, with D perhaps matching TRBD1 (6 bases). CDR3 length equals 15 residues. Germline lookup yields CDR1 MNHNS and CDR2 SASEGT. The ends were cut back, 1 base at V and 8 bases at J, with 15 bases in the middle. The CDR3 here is CASSEVRTADKPQHF. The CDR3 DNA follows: TGTGCCAGCAGTGAAGTTCGGACAGCCGATAAGCCCCAGCATTTT.

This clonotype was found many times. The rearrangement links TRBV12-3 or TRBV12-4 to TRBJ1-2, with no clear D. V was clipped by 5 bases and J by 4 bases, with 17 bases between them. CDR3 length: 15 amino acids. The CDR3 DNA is TGTGCCAGCAGTCGATTTCGAGGGTCCTTCTATGGCTACACCTTC. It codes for CASSRFRGSFYGYTF.

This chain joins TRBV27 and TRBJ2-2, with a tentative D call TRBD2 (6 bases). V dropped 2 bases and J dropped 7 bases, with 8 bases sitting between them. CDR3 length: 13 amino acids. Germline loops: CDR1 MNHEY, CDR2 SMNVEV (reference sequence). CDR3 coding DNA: TGTGCCAGCAGTTTAGGGGGACTCGGGGAGCTGTTTTTT. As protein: CASSLGGLGELFF.

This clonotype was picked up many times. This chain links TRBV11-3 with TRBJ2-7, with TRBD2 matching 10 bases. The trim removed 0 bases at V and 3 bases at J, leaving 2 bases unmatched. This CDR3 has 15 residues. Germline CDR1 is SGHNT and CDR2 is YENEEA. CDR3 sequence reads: CASSLDPSGSYEQYF. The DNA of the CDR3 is TGTGCCAGCAGCTTAGATCCTAGCGGGAGCTACGAGCAGTACTTC.

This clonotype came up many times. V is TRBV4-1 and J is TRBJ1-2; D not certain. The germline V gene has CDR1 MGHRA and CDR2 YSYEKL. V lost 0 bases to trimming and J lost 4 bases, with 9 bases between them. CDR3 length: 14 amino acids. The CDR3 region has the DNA TGCGCCAGCAGCCAAGATGCGGCGAGCTATGGCTACACCTTC. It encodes CASSQDAASYGYTF.

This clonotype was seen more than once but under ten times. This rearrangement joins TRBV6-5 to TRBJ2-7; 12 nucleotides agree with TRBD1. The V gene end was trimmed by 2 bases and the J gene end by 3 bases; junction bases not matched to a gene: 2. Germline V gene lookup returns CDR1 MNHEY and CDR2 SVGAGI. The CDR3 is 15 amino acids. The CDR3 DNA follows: TGTGCCAGCAGTTACGGGACAGGGGGCATCTACGAGCAGTACTTC. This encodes CASSYGTGGIYEQYF.

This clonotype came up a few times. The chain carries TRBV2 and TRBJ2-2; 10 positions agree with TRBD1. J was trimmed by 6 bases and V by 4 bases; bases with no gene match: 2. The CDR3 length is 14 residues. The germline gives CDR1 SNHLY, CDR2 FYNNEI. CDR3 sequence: CASSGGQGSGELFF. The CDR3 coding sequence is TGTGCCAGCAGTGGGGGACAGGGGTCCGGGGAGCTGTTTTTT.

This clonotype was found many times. The CDR3 reads CATSRDGEGGTDTQYF. The DNA for the CDR3 is TGTGCCACCAGCAGAGATGGGGAGGGCGGCACAGATACGCAGTATTTT. This chain joins TRBV15 and TRBJ2-3; TRBD2 aligns across 7 bases. V shed 0 bases and J 1 base; nucleotides not matched to a gene: 4. The germline gives CDR1 LNHNV, CDR2 YYDKDF (reference sequence). The CDR3 spans 16 residues.

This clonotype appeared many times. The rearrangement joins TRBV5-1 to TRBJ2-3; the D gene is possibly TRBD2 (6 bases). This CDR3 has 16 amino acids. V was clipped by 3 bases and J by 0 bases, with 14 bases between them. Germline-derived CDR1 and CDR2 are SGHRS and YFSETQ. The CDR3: CASSSAMGRSTDTQYF. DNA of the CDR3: TGCGCCAGCAGCTCGGCTATGGGGAGGAGCACAGATACGCAGTATTTT.

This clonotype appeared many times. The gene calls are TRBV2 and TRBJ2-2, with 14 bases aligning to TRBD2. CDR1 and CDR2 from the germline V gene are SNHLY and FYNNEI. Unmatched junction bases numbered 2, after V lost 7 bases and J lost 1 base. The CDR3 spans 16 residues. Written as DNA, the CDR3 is TGTGCCAGCACCGGGACTAGCGGGAGGAACACCGGGGAGCTGTTTTTT. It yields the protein CASTGTSGRNTGELFF. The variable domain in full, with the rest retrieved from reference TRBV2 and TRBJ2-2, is EPEVTQTPSHQVTQMGQEVILRCVPISNHLYFYWYRQILGQKVEFLVSFYNNEISEKSEIFDDQFSVERPDGSNFTLKIRSTKLEDSAMYFCASTGTSGRNTGELFFGEGSRLTVL.

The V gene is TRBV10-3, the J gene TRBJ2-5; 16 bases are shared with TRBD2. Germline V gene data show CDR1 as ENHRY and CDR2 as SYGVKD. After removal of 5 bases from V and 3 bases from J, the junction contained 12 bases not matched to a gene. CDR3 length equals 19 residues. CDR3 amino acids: CAISFLPGLAGGPKETQYF. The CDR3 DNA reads TGTGCCATCAGTTTCCTCCCGGGACTAGCGGGAGGGCCTAAAGAGACCCAGTACTTC.

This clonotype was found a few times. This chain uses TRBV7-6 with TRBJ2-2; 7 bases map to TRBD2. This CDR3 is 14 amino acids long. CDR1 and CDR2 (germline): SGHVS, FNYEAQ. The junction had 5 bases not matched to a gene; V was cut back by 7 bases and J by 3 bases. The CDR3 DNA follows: TGTGCCAGCAAAAGCGGGGCCGACACCGGGGAGCTGTTTTTT. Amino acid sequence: CASKSGADTGELFF.

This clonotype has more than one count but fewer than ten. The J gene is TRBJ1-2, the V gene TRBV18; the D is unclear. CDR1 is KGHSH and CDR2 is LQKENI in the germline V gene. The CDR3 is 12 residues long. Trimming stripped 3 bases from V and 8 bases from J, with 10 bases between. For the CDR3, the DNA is TGTGCCAGCTCACCCAACAGCGACGGCTACACCTTC. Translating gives CASSPNSDGYTF.

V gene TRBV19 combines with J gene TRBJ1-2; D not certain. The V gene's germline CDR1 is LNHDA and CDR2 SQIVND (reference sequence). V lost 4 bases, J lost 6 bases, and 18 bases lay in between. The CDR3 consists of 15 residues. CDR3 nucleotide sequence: TGTGCCAGTAGTACGTCGGCCGCTGCCCTGCATGGCTACACCTTC. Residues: CASSTSAAALHGYTF.

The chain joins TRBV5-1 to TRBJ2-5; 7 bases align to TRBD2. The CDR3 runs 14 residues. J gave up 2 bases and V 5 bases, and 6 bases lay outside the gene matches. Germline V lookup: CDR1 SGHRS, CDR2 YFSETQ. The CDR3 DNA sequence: TGCGCCAGCAGGGCTAGCGGAACTCAAGAGACCCAGTACTTC. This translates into CASRASGTQETQYF.

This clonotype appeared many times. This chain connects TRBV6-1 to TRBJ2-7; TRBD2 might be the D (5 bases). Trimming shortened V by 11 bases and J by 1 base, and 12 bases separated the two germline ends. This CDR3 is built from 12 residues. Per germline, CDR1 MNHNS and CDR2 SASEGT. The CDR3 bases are TGTGCCTGCCAGGACTCGTCCTACGAGCAGTACTTC. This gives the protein CACQDSSYEQYF.

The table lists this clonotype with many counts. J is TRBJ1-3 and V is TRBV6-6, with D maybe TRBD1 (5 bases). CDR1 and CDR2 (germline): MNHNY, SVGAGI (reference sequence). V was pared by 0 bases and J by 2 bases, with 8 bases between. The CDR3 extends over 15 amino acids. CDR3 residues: CASSYSKGAGNTIYF. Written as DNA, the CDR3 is TGTGCCAGCAGTTACTCGAAAGGGGCTGGAAACACCATATATTTT.

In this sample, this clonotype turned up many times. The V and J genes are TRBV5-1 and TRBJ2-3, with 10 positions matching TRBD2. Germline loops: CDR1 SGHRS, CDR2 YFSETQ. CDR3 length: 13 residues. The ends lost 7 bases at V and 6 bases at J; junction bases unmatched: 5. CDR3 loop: CASGTSGMDTQYF. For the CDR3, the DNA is TGCGCCAGCGGAACTAGCGGGATGGATACGCAGTATTTT.

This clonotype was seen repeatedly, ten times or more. CDR3 sequence: CASNGLRGTGTYEQYF. Written as DNA, the CDR3 is TGTGCCAGCAATGGCCTGAGGGGGACAGGGACCTACGAGCAGTACTTC. The chain couples TRBV6-1 to TRBJ2-7, with 9 bases lining up with TRBD1. Germline V CDR1 and CDR2: MNHNS, SASEGT. J gave up 2 bases and V 7 bases, and 12 bases lay outside the gene matches. CDR3 size: 16 residues.

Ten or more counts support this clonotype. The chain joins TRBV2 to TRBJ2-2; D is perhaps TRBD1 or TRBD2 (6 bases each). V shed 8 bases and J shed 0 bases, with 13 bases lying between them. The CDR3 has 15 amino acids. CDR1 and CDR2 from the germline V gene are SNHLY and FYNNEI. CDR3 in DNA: TGTGCCAGCGCCGGGGGCTTCCCGAACACCGGGGAGCTGTTTTTT. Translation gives CASAGGFPNTGELFF. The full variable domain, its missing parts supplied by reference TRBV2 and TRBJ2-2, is EPEVTQTPSHQVTQMGQEVILRCVPISNHLYFYWYRQILGQKVEFLVSFYNNEISEKSEIFDDQFSVERPDGSNFTLKIRSTKLEDSAMYFCASAGGFPNTGELFFGEGSRLTVL.